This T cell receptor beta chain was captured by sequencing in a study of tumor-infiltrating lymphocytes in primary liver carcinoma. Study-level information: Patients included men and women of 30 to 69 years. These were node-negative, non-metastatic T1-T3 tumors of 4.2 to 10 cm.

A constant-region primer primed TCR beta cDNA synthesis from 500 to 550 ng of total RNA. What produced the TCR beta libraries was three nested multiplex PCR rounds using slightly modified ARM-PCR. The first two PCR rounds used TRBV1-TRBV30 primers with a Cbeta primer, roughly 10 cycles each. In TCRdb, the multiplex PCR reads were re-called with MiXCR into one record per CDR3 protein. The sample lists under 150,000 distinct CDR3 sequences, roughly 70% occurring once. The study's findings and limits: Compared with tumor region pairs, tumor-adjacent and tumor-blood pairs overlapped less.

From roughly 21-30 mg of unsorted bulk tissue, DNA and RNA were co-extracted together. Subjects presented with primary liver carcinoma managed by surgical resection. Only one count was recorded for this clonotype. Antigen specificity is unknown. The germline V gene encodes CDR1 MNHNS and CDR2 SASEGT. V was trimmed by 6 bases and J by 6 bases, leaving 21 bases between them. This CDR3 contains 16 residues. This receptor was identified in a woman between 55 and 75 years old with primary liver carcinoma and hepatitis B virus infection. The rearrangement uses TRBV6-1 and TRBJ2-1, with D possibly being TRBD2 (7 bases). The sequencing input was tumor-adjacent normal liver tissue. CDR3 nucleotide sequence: TGTGCCAGCAGGGACGGGGGGCCGGACTCCCCCAATGAGCAGTTCTTC. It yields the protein CASRDGGPDSPNEQFF.